These 15 T cell receptor beta chains share one sample of origin, sequenced in a study of blood T cell repertoires in COVID-19 (dated by TCRdb to 2020 to 2022). Receptor libraries were prepared by the immunoSEQ multiplex PCR assay. This immuneACCESS table, as held by TCRdb, lists in-frame sequences with V and J called but not all clones. Of the missing ones, under half trace to an unresolved V gene in checked studies; the others have no known cause. This sample holds around 260,000 clones; 80% to 90% were observed only once. The ten largest account for around 0.88% of the sample. Specimen: peripheral blood. Source of these receptors: a young man with acute or convalescent COVID-19.

This clone is a singleton in its sample. This rearrangement joins TRBV13 to TRBJ2-5; 9 bases are a match to TRBD1. Looked up from germline, CDR1 is PRHDT and CDR2 is FYEKMQ (reference sequence). J gave up 3 bases and V 5 bases, and 7 bases lay outside the gene matches. This CDR3 has 15 residues. This CDR3 is CASSNEGQGKETQYF. For the CDR3, the DNA is TGTGCCAGCAGCAACGAGGGACAGGGTAAAGAGACCCAGTACTTC.

The chain employs TRBV27 and TRBJ2-7, with D perhaps matching TRBD1 (6 bases). Looked up from germline, CDR1 is MNHEY and CDR2 is SMNVEV (reference sequence). Trimming removed 6 bases at V and 3 bases at J, with 12 bases between. CDR3 length: 13 residues. As DNA, the CDR3 is TGTGCCAGCAGCCGACAGGCCGTCTACGAGCAGTACTTC. It is translated as CASSRQAVYEQYF.

The genes are TRBV2 and TRBJ2-5; 8 bases match TRBD1. The ends lost 1 base at V and 4 bases at J; junction bases unmatched: 2. The CDR3 totals 14 residues. Germline-derived CDR1 and CDR2 are SNHLY and FYNNEI. The chain's CDR3 is CASSEGQGRETQYF. The DNA for the CDR3 is TGTGCCAGCAGTGAAGGACAGGGGAGAGAGACCCAGTACTTC.

Note on this clone: This could be a read error, since a much larger clone is one nucleotide away. Other DNA sequences of this sample code for an identical CDR3. V is TRBV6-2 or TRBV6-3 and J is TRBJ2-5; D perhaps matches TRBD2 (6 bases). There are 12 residues in the CDR3. The germline gives CDR1 MNHEY, CDR2 SVGEGT. The V and J ends lost 5 bases and 3 bases respectively, with 7 bases between them. The CDR3 DNA follows: TGTGCCAGCAGTCCGGGGGAAGAGACCCAGTACTTC. Residues: CASSPGEETQYF.

This chain joins TRBV7-8 and TRBJ2-7; 10 bases map to TRBD1. Germline V gene data show CDR1 as SGHVS and CDR2 as FQNEAQ. The junction had 8 bases not matched to a gene; V was cut back by 4 bases and J by 5 bases. The CDR3 loop spans 15 amino acids. CDR3 amino acids: CASSSSGTGDDEQYF. The CDR3 nucleotides read TGTGCCAGCAGCTCGTCCGGGACAGGGGACGACGAGCAGTACTTC.

The V gene is TRBV3-1 (or the pseudogene TRBV3-2), the J gene TRBJ1-1; 9 bases match TRBD1. V dropped 4 bases and J dropped 2; count of bases not matched to a gene: 5. The CDR3 sequence is 15 residues long. Germline V CDR1 and CDR2: LGHDT, YNNKEL (reference sequence). The CDR3 spells CASSRDRVPNTEAFF. Here the CDR3 DNA reads TGTGCCAGCAGCCGGGACAGGGTCCCCAACACTGAAGCTTTCTTT.

The chain carries TRBV19 and TRBJ2-2; 7 bases fit TRBD1. CDR3 length equals 14 residues. With V trimmed by 4 bases and J by 6 bases, 5 bases remained unmatched. Germline CDR1 reads LNHDA; CDR2 reads SQIVND (reference sequence). CDR3 coding DNA: TGTGCCAGTAGTACGGCAGGGGGTTCCGGGGAGCTGTTTTTT. It yields the protein CASSTAGGSGELFF. Filled out from reference TRBV19 and TRBJ2-2, the complete variable domain reads DGGITQSPKYLFRKEGQNVTLSCEQNLNHDAMYWYRQDPGQGLRLIYYSQIVNDFQKGDIAEGYSVSREKKESFPLTVTSAQKNPTAFYLCASSTAGGSGELFFGEGSRLTVL.

This chain uses TRBV19 with TRBJ2-3; the match to TRBD2 covers 8 bases. Germline V gene data show CDR1 as LNHDA and CDR2 as SQIVND (reference sequence). Unmatched junction bases numbered 3, after V lost 5 bases and J lost 2 bases. This CDR3 is 14 amino acids long. The DNA of the CDR3 is TGTGCCAGTAGTCGGGGGGGACACACAGATACGCAGTATTTT. It specifies CASSRGGHTDTQYF.

The chain joins TRBV5-8 to TRBJ1-1, with D uncertain. Deletions cut 1 base from V and 3 bases from J, with 7 bases between. This CDR3 has 13 amino acids. The germline CDR1 and CDR2 sequences are SGHTS and YDEGEE. The CDR3 loop reads CASSLSGYTEAFF. The CDR3 DNA follows: TGTGCCAGCAGCTTGAGCGGTTACACTGAAGCTTTCTTT.

The chain carries TRBV11-3 and TRBJ2-1; 7 positions agree with TRBD2. Unmatched junction bases numbered 14, after V lost 7 bases and J lost 14 bases. The CDR3 is 13 residues long. The germline V gene encodes CDR1 SGHNT and CDR2 YENEEA. In DNA, the CDR3 is TGTGCCAGCAAACCCATTATTAGGGGACTAAAGTTCTTC. Translation: CASKPIIRGLKFF.

This sequence joins TRBV28 and TRBJ2-5; D call uncertain. There are 13 residues in the CDR3. V dropped 1 base and J dropped 8 bases, with 11 bases sitting between them. Germline-derived CDR1 and CDR2 are MDHEN and SYDVKM. The CDR3 protein is CASSLFGPGTQYF. As DNA, the CDR3 is TGTGCCAGCAGTTTATTCGGTCCAGGTACCCAGTACTTC.

This clone was observed once. This sequence joins TRBV18 and TRBJ1-5, with D unclear. Trimming pared 3 bases from V and 5 bases from J, leaving 8 bases between. The CDR3 extends over 13 amino acids. Germline CDR1 KGHSH, CDR2 LQKENI. CDR3 in DNA: TGTGCCAGCTCACCTAATAAGCATCAGCCCCAGCATTTT. Amino acids: CASSPNKHQPQHF.

V gene TRBV5-5 combines with J gene TRBJ1-4, with 12 bases that match TRBD1. CDR3 size: 16 residues. Germline CDR1 SGHKS, CDR2 YYEKEE (reference sequence). V lost 4 bases, J lost 4 bases, and 5 bases stayed unmatched. CDR3 region: CASSGDRGQVNEKLFF. CDR3 DNA: TGTGCCAGCAGCGGGGACAGGGGGCAGGTTAATGAAAAACTGTTTTTT.

The chain links TRBV6-1 to TRBJ1-6; 7 bases align to TRBD1. J lost 10 bases, V lost 0 bases, and 12 bases had no gene match. The germline V gene has CDR1 MNHNS and CDR2 SASEGT. The CDR3 is made up of 17 amino acids. CDR3: CASSEALYSTGTSPLHF. In DNA, the CDR3 is TGTGCCAGCAGTGAAGCTCTCTACTCGACAGGGACGTCACCCCTCCACTTT.

The genes are TRBV27 and TRBJ1-2; maybe TRBD1 (5 bases). The CDR3 covers 13 residues. V was clipped by 6 bases and J by 6 bases, with 14 bases between them. Germline V gene lookup returns CDR1 MNHEY and CDR2 SMNVEV (reference sequence). The CDR3 here is CASSRRTLDGYTF. Here the CDR3 DNA reads TGTGCCAGCAGCCGGCGGACATTGGATGGCTACACCTTC.